Below are 16 T cell receptor beta chains sequenced from a single sample in a study of cytomegalovirus exposure and HLA in healthy donors. Libraries were prepared by immunoSEQ multiplex PCR; TCRdb keeps only in-frame clonotypes and omits some of them. This sample has roughly 65,000 clones, with roughly 94% found just once. Sequencing was performed on PBMCs. The receptors shown here come from a man aged 18 to 35 in good health and CMV-seropositive.

The chain carries TRBV19 and TRBJ2-5, with TRBD1 identical over 8 bases. The J segment lost 4 bases and the V segment lost 6 bases, leaving 19 bases of the junction unmatched. CDR1 and CDR2 (germline): LNHDA, SQIVND (reference sequence). The length of the CDR3 is 18 residues. CDR3 amino acids: CASSLRGQDYIGRETQYF. The CDR3 coding sequence is TGTGCCAGTAGCCTTAGGGGACAGGACTACATCGGACGAGAGACCCAGTACTTC. Using reference TRBV19 and TRBJ2-5 for the parts outside the CDR3, the full variable domain is DGGITQSPKYLFRKEGQNVTLSCEQNLNHDAMYWYRQDPGQGLRLIYYSQIVNDFQKGDIAEGYSVSREKKESFPLTVTSAQKNPTAFYLCASSLRGQDYIGRETQYFGPGTRLLVL.

V usage is TRBV2 and J usage is TRBJ1-6; 7 bases match TRBD1. The CDR3 length is 14 residues. V lost 5 bases and J lost 5; bases outside the gene matches: 3. Germline V gene data show CDR1 as SNHLY and CDR2 as FYNNEI. CDR3 sequence (DNA): TGTGCCAGCAGTACCGGGACAGATAATTCACCCCTCCACTTT. It translates to CASSTGTDNSPLHF.

V is TRBV4-1 and J is TRBJ1-4; D is perhaps TRBD1 (6 bases). Trimming pared 6 bases from V and 7 bases from J, leaving 15 bases between. The CDR3 length is 14 residues. CDR1 is MGHRA, CDR2 YSYEKL, per germline. The CDR3: CASSHLTGREKLFF. CDR3 nucleotide sequence: TGCGCCAGCAGTCATCTTACAGGGCGTGAAAAACTGTTTTTT.

The rearrangement links TRBV6-5 to TRBJ2-7; maybe TRBD1 (7 bases). Looked up from germline, CDR1 is MNHEY and CDR2 is SVGAGI. This CDR3 spans 14 amino acids. V gave up 2 bases and J gave up 4 bases, with 12 bases separating them. Here the CDR3 reads CASSYRAGGYEQYF. CDR3 nucleotide sequence: TGTGCCAGCAGTTACCGGGCAGGGGGGTACGAGCAGTACTTC.

The V gene is TRBV7-9, the J gene TRBJ2-3; TRBD1 agrees at 7 bases. The CDR3 sequence is 16 residues long. Trimming cost V 5 bases and J 3 bases; bases outside gene matches: 11. The germline V gene encodes CDR1 SEHNR and CDR2 FQNEAQ (reference sequence). The CDR3 nucleotides read TGTGCCAGCAGCATAAACAGGGGAGAAGAGACAGATACGCAGTATTTT. This codes for CASSINRGEETDTQYF.

The rearrangement joins TRBV6-6 to TRBJ1-3; no definite D call. Germline CDR1 reads MNHNY; CDR2 reads SVGAGI (reference sequence). V was clipped by 8 bases and J by 0 bases, with 17 bases between them. The CDR3 contains 16 residues. The CDR3 bases are TGTGCCAGCCTTAAGTGGGAGGGAGCCTCTGGAAACACCATATATTTT. It translates to CASLKWEGASGNTIYF.

The V gene is TRBV7-2, the J gene TRBJ2-7; TRBD1 matches at 7 bases. Germline V gives CDR1 SGHTA, CDR2 FQGNSA. V dropped 3 bases and J dropped 2; count of bases not matched to a gene: 19. This CDR3 region has 19 residues. CDR3 nucleotides: TGTGCCAGCAGCTTGAACCCTCGACAGGGTGGCTCCTTCCCCTACGAGCAGTACTTC. Amino acids: CASSLNPRQGGSFPYEQYF.

This chain joins TRBV12-5 and TRBJ2-3, with 11 bases matching TRBD1. This CDR3 has 16 amino acids. Unmatched junction bases numbered 9, after V lost 6 bases and J lost 4 bases. CDR1 and CDR2 (germline): LGHNT, FRNRAP. The CDR3 region is CASGPGTGGFSDTQYF. The CDR3, as DNA: TGTGCTAGTGGCCCAGGGACAGGGGGGTTTTCAGATACGCAGTATTTT.

The chain has TRBV2 and TRBJ1-5; TRBD1 matches at 8 bases. J lost 5 bases, V lost 6 bases, and 15 bases had no gene match. This CDR3 has 17 residues. Germline values: CDR1 SNHLY, CDR2 FYNNEI. This chain's CDR3 is CASRLLPQGAGDQPQHF. In DNA, the CDR3 is TGTGCCAGCAGACTACTCCCCCAGGGGGCCGGGGATCAGCCCCAGCATTTT.

The chain couples TRBV19 to TRBJ2-2; 7 bases map to TRBD2. The germline CDR1 and CDR2 sequences are LNHDA and SQIVND (reference sequence). The V and J ends lost 5 bases and 4 bases, in that order; junction bases with no gene match: 7. The CDR3 is 15 residues long. The CDR3 is CASSPVGRTTGELFF. CDR3 nucleotide sequence: TGTGCCAGTAGTCCAGTCGGGAGGACCACCGGGGAGCTGTTTTTT.

The chain combines TRBV15 with TRBJ1-2; the D gene is possibly TRBD1 (6 bases). Germline values: CDR1 LNHNV, CDR2 YYDKDF (reference sequence). V gave up 1 base and J gave up 1 base, with 10 bases separating them. CDR3 length: 15 amino acids. The CDR3 DNA sequence: TGTGCCACCAGCAGAGCTGGGGGCGTTAACTATGGCTACACCTTC. Translation gives CATSRAGGVNYGYTF.

The rearrangement joins TRBV13 to TRBJ2-3; D not certain. The CDR3 runs 17 residues. The V gene's germline CDR1 is PRHDT and CDR2 FYEKMQ (reference sequence). Between the trimmed V and J ends, which lost 4 bases and 0 bases, there was a span of 17 bases. The CDR3 coding sequence is TGTGCCAGCAGCTCGCTTCGTGTTGCGGCTAGCACAGATACGCAGTATTTT. Translating gives CASSSLRVAASTDTQYF. The variable domain in full, completed from reference TRBV13 and TRBJ2-3, reads AAGVIQSPRHLIKEKRETATLKCYPIPRHDTVYWYQQGPGQDPQFLISFYEKMQSDKGSIPDRFSAQQFSDYHSELNMSSLELGDSALYFCASSSLRVAASTDTQYFGPGTRLTVL.

The chain uses TRBV5-1 and TRBJ2-4, with TRBD1 matching over 8 bases. V lost 2 bases, J lost 5 bases, and 6 bases stayed unmatched. CDR1 and CDR2 (germline): SGHRS, YFSETQ. This CDR3 contains 15 residues. DNA of the CDR3: TGCGCCAGCAGCTTTACAGGGGGTCTGGAAAACATTCAGTACTTC. Protein: CASSFTGGLENIQYF.

The DNA for the CDR3 is TGTGCCAGCAGCAGTACGCAGTTAGCGGGGGGAGATGAGCAGTTCTTC. Translating gives CASSSTQLAGGDEQFF. The chain is built from TRBV7-3 and TRBJ2-1, with 10 bases lining up with TRBD2. The CDR3 extends over 16 amino acids. The V and J ends lost 5 bases and 8 bases, in that order; junction bases with no gene match: 12. CDR1 SGHTA and CDR2 FQGTGA come from the germline V gene. Filled out from reference TRBV7-3 and TRBJ2-1, the complete variable domain reads GAGVSQTPSNKVTEKGKYVELRCDPISGHTALYWYRQSLGQGPEFLIYFQGTGAADDSGLPNDRFFAVRPEGSVSTLKIQRTERGDSAVYLCASSSTQLAGGDEQFFGPGTRLTVL.

The chain is built from TRBV5-1 and TRBJ1-1; TRBD1 might be the D (6 bases). Trimming removed 4 bases from V and 4 bases from J, with 11 bases in between. Germline-derived CDR1 and CDR2 are SGHRS and YFSETQ. This CDR3 contains 13 residues. The CDR3: CASSTDRSTEAFF. The CDR3 bases are TGCGCCAGCAGCACGGACAGAAGCACTGAAGCTTTCTTT.

This clone was observed a single time. The V call is TRBV7-2, the J call TRBJ1-2, with 7 positions matching TRBD1. CDR3 length equals 15 residues. Per the germline V gene, CDR1 is SGHTA and CDR2 is FQGNSA. V gave up 2 bases and J gave up 1 base; unmatched junction bases: 4. CDR3 nucleotide sequence: TGTGCCAGCAGCTTAAGGCAGGGGGGTAACTATGGCTACACCTTC. This sequence encodes CASSLRQGGNYGYTF. Combining the CDR3 with reference TRBV7-2 and TRBJ1-2 gives the whole variable domain GAGVSQSPSNKVTEKGKDVELRCDPISGHTALYWYRQSLGQGLEFLIYFQGNSAPDKSGLPSDRFSAERTGGSVSTLTIQRTQQEDSAVYLCASSLRQGGNYGYTFGSGTRLTVV.